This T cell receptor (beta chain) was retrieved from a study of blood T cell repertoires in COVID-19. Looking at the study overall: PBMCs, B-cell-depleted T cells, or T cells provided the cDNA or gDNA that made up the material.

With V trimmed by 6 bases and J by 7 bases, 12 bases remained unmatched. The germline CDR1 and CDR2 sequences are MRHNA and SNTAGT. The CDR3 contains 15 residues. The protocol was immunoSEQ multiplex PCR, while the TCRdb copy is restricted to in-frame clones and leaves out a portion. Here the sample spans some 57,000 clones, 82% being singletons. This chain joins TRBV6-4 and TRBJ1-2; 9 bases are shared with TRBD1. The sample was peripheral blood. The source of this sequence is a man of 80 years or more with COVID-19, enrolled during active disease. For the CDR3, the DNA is TGTGCCAGCAGCAGAGAGGGACAGGGAGCGGCTGGCTACACCTTC. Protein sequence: CASSREGQGAAGYTF.